These 2 T cell receptor beta chains originate from one sample sequenced in a study of OX40 agonist ivuxolimab in advanced cancers. Assay: immunoSEQ multiplex PCR; the TCRdb copy retains only in-frame clones and omits some. The sample includes 90,000 to 100,000 clones, approximately 91% seen only once; the top ten take 0.8% to 0.9%. This specimen was CD4+ or CD8+ T cells sorted from blood, taken in a trial of the OX40 agonist ivuxolimab. The origin of the receptors is an adult with an advanced solid tumor such as melanoma, head and neck, liver or kidney cancer.

The J gene is TRBJ2-3, the V gene TRBV28; D gene uncertain. V lost 4 bases to trimming and J lost 3 bases, with 17 bases between them. The CDR3 has 16 amino acids. Germline CDR1 MDHEN, CDR2 SYDVKM. CDR3 nucleotide sequence: TGTGCCAGCAGTTCCCCGCTGGGGTTATCGACAGATACGCAGTATTTT. The encoded protein is CASSSPLGLSTDTQYF.

J is TRBJ1-1 and V is TRBV11-2, with TRBD1 matching 7 bases. CDR3 length equals 15 residues. The V gene's germline CDR1 is SGHAT and CDR2 FQNNGV. V lost 3 bases to trimming and J lost 4 bases; unmatched junction nucleotides: 8. The CDR3 region is CASSFRPDRVTEAFF. The CDR3 DNA is TGTGCCAGCAGCTTCCGGCCTGACAGGGTCACTGAAGCTTTCTTT.